Shown below are 6 T cell receptor beta chains from a single sample sequenced in a study of vaccination and CD4 T cells after COVID-19. No cognate antigen is known for these TCRs. An Oncomine TCR Beta short-read assay was used to sequence the DNA from cultured CD4+ T cells. MiXCR, applied by TCRdb to the PCR reads, yields one record per CDR3 protein. This repertoire shows about 21,000 distinct CDR3 sequences, around 46% found once; its top ten account for 10% to 15%. Stated time point: late sampling 161 to 241 days after vaccination in a few convalescent patients. Treatment described: approximately nine-day PBMC culture with coronavirus spike peptide pools or control peptides (ViraFEST assay). The input for sequencing was CD4+ T cells from blood, cultured in vitro, taken about 7 months after SARS-CoV-2 vaccination. Receptor source: a human donor who had recovered from COVID-19.

The rearrangement joins TRBV24-1 to TRBJ1-2; 7 bases align to TRBD1. The CDR3 consists of 16 residues. In germline, CDR1 is KGHDR, CDR2 SFDVKD. V shed 2 bases and J 4 bases; nucleotides not matched to a gene: 9. The CDR3 loop is CATSDSRTGSTYGYTF. CDR3 nucleotide sequence: TGTGCCACCAGTGATTCAAGGACAGGATCCACCTATGGCTACACCTTC.

This clonotype was observed a handful of times. This sequence joins TRBV24-1 and TRBJ2-5; 13 nucleotides match TRBD2. Germline-derived CDR1 and CDR2 are KGHDR and SFDVKD. V lost 3 bases and J lost 4; bases outside the gene matches: 4. The CDR3 runs to 16 residues. In DNA form, the CDR3 reads TGTGCCACCAGTGATCCCCGACTAGCGGGAGGAGAGACCCAGTACTTC. Encoded protein: CATSDPRLAGGETQYF.

J is TRBJ2-7 and V is TRBV20-1, with 8 bases that match TRBD2. Per the germline V gene, CDR1 is DFQATT and CDR2 is SNEGSKA (reference sequence). The CDR3 is made up of 15 amino acids. The V segment lost 0 bases and the J segment 1 base; nucleotides outside the gene matches: 5. Here the CDR3 reads CSARDSSGVSYEQYF. Written as DNA, the CDR3 is TGCAGTGCTAGAGACAGTAGCGGGGTTTCCTACGAGCAGTACTTC.

CDR3 bases: TGTGCCAGTCAGAGCGGAAGGGCTAACTATGGCTACACCTTC. Its translation is CASQSGRANYGYTF. This chain uses TRBV19 with TRBJ1-2; no clear D. CDR1 LNHDA and CDR2 SQIVND come from the germline V gene (reference sequence). The V end lost 8 bases, the J end lost 0 bases, and 13 bases lay between the germline ends. CDR3 size: 14 residues.

The J gene is TRBJ2-1, the V gene TRBV7-2; 7 bases align to TRBD2. This CDR3 has 15 residues. V shed 7 bases and J 2 bases; nucleotides not matched to a gene: 8. Germline CDR1 and CDR2: SGHTA and FQGNSA. Here the CDR3 reads CASKLGGGAYNEQFF. The CDR3 nucleotides are TGTGCCAGCAAATTGGGGGGAGGGGCCTACAATGAGCAGTTCTTC.

The chain carries TRBV7-9 and TRBJ1-6; D might be TRBD1 (5 bases). Germline loops: CDR1 SEHNR, CDR2 FQNEAQ (reference sequence). The CDR3 length is 14 residues. With 2 bases removed from V and 10 bases from J, the gap between germline ends came to 12 bases. The CDR3 DNA follows: TGTGCCAGCAGCTTATGGGGGAGTCGATCACCCCTCCACTTT. Translated: CASSLWGSRSPLHF.